Listed below are T cell receptor beta chains from one sample, sequenced in a study of T cells expressing NK-cell markers. From its re-call of the 5' RACE reads, TCRdb lists each CDR3 protein once, without DNA. This sample's table reports about 110,000 distinct CDR3 sequences. The sequenced sample consisted of blood T cells: a sorted CD56 or NKG2C T cell subset, CD4+ or CD8+ T cells, or bulk PBMC T cells (not recorded which). Every receptor here comes from a woman between 18 and 75 years old in good health. CDR3s include the opening cysteine and the closing phenylalanine or tryptophan. Fields, in order: J gene, V gene, CDR3 protein.

TRBJ2-1,TRBV7-2,CASSQGSLAYNEQFF
TRBJ1-2,TRBV7-9,CASSLAAGVNYGYTF
TRBJ1-2,TRBV9,CASSVVGGYGYTF
TRBJ2-1,TRBV18,CASSSLGLGGNEQFF
TRBJ2-3,TRBV11-2,CASSSETGADTQYF
TRBJ2-3,TRBV29-1,CSVEVGTGGPDTQYF
TRBJ1-5,TRBV5-6,CASSQNRGQNQPQHF
TRBJ1-6,TRBV6-1,CASSGTGDNSPLHF
TRBJ2-2,TRBV4-3,CASSQGSGGTGELFF
TRBJ2-5,TRBV2,CASSEGDRGVQETQYF
TRBJ1-1,TRBV5-1,CASRPRQGADTEAFF
TRBJ2-5,TRBV7-9,CASRLEDEETQYF
TRBJ2-1,TRBV25-1,CAIRGFYNEQFF
TRBJ1-1,TRBV2,CASSGQGPSFLLDTEAFF
TRBJ2-7,TRBV28,CATCDVENYEQYF
TRBJ2-1,TRBV12-3/TRBV12-4,CASSFGGGAGYEQFF
TRBJ2-4,TRBV4-2,CASRRLGLAGDGDIQYF
TRBJ2-1,TRBV4-1,CASSQAGGHEQFF
TRBJ2-5,TRBV5-6,CASSLTGTSVKETQYF
TRBJ2-2,TRBV12-3/TRBV12-4,CASSPPGGTTDANTGELFF
TRBJ2-3,TRBV12-3/TRBV12-4,CASSLWRSGNTQYF
TRBJ2-1,TRBV7-9,CASSSYYNEQFF
TRBJ2-2,TRBV6-2/TRBV6-3,CASSYALTGSDGELFF
TRBJ2-7,TRBV5-1,CASSLEVNEQYF
TRBJ2-3,TRBV12-3/TRBV12-4,CASSLVITDTQYF
TRBJ2-1,TRBV7-2,CASSFGTGGNEQFF
TRBJ2-3,TRBV5-6,CASSWEGGTDTQYF
TRBJ2-3,TRBV27,CASSRAGNVVDTQYF
TRBJ1-6,TRBV27,CASSLYGTDYINSPLHF
TRBJ2-6,TRBV4-3,CASSQDPDSGANVLTF
TRBJ2-4,TRBV6-2/TRBV6-3,CASSYPASGDLKNIQYF
TRBJ1-2,TRBV7-2,CASSLAGRQGSYGYTF
TRBJ1-5,TRBV5-6,CASSFYPYSNQPQHF
TRBJ2-5,TRBV4-1,CAGDSALQETQYF
TRBJ2-1,TRBV5-5,CASSFSWGPNNEQFF
TRBJ2-2,TRBV7-8,CASSLDSGGPNTGELFF
TRBJ2-7,TRBV27,CASSPTIAGGKVEQYF
TRBJ1-4,TRBV30,CAWSLKGMEKLFF
TRBJ2-2,TRBV7-3,CASSSRSGGFSGELFF